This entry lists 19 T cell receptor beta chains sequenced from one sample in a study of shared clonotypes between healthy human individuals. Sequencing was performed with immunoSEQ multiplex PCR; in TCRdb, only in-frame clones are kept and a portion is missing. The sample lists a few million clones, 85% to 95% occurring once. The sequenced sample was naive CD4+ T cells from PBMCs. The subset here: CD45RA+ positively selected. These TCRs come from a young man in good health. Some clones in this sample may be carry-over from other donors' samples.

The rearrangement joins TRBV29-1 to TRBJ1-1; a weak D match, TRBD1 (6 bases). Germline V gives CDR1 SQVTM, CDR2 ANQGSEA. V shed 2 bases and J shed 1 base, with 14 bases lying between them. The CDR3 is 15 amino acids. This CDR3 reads CSVERAGVTNTEAFF. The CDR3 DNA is TGCAGCGTTGAACGCGCAGGGGTTACGAACACTGAAGCTTTCTTT.

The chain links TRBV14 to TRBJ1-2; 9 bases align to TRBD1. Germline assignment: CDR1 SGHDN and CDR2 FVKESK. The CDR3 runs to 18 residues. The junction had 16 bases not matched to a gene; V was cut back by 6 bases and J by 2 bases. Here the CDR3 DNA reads TGTGCCAGCAGTCTGTATGAACTGCCCGGGACAGGGAACTATGGCTACACCTTC. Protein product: CASSLYELPGTGNYGYTF.

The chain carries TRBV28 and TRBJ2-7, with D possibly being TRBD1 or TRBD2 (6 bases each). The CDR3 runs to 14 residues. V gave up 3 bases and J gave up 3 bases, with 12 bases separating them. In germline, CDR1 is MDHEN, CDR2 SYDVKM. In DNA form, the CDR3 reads TGTGCCAGCAGTTTGAAGGGGGGAAACTACGAGCAGTACTTC. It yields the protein CASSLKGGNYEQYF.

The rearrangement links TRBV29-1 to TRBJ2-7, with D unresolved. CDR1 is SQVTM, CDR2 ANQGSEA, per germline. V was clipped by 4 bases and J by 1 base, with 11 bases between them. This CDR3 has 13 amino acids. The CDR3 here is CSVARLDSYEQYF. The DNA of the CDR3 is TGCAGCGTTGCGCGCTTAGATTCCTACGAGCAGTACTTC.

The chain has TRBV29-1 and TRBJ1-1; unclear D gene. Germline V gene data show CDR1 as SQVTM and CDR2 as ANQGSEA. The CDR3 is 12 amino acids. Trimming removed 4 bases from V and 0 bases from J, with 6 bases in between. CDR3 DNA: TGCAGCGTTGTGGCAGTGAACACTGAAGCTTTCTTT. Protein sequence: CSVVAVNTEAFF.

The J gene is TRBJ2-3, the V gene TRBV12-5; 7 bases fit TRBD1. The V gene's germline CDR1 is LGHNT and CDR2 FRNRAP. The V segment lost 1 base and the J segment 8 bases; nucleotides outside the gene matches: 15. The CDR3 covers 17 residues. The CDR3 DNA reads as TGTGCTAGTGGTTTGGACTACTCCGACAGGGCCGCGGGTACGCAGTATTTT. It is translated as CASGLDYSDRAAGTQYF.

As DNA, the CDR3 is TGTGCCAGCAGCCCGGCAGGACTAGAAGCAGATACGCAGTATTTT. This codes for CASSPAGLEADTQYF. The chain joins TRBV7-3 to TRBJ2-3; 7 nucleotides agree with TRBD2. CDR3 length equals 15 residues. The germline CDR1 and CDR2 sequences are SGHTA and FQGTGA. J lost 4 bases, V lost 5 bases, and 9 bases had no gene match.

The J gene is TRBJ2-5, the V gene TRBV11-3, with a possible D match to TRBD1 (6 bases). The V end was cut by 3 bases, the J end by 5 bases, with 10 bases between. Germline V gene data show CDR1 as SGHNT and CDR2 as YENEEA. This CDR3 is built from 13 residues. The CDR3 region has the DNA TGTGCCAGCAGCTTTGGGGGCGGCGAGACCCAGTACTTC. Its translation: CASSFGGGETQYF. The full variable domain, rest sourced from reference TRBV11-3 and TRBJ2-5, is EAGVVQSPRYKIIEKKQPVAFWCNPISGHNTLYWYLQNLGQGPELLIRYENEEAVDDSQLPKDRFSAERLKGVDSTLKIQPAELGDSAVYLCASSFGGGETQYFGPGTRLLVL.

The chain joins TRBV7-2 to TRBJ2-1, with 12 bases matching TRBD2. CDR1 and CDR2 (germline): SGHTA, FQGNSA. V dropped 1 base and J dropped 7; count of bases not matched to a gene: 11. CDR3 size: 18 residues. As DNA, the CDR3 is TGTGCCAGCAGCTTAGAGTTACGGACTAGCGGGATCAGTAATGAGCAGTTCTTC. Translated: CASSLELRTSGISNEQFF.

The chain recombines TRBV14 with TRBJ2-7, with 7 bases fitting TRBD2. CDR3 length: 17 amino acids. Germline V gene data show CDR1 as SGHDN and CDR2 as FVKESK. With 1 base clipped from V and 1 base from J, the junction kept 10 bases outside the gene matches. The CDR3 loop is CASSQASGIAGSYEQYF. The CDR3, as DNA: TGTGCCAGCAGCCAAGCCTCGGGGATAGCGGGTTCCTACGAGCAGTACTTC.

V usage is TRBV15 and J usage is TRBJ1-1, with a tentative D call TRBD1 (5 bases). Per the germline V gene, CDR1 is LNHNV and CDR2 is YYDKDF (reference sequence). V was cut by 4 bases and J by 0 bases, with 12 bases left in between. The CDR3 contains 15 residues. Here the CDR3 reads CATSIGTGLNTEAFF. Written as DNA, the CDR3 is TGTGCCACCAGCATCGGGACGGGACTGAACACTGAAGCTTTCTTT.

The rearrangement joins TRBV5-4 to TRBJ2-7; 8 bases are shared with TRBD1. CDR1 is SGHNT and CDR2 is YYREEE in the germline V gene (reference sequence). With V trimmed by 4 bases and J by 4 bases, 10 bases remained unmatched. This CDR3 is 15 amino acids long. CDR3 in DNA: TGTGCCAGCAGCGCGCCCGGGACAGGACCTTACGAGCAGTACTTC. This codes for CASSAPGTGPYEQYF.

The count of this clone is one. DNA of the CDR3: TGTGCCAGCAGCTTGTCTGGGACAGATGAAAAACTGTTTTTT. The encoded protein is CASSLSGTDEKLFF. V and J are TRBV5-4 and TRBJ1-4; 7 bases agree with TRBD1. V was pared by 1 base and J by 6 bases, with 3 bases of the junction left unmatched. Germline V gene lookup returns CDR1 SGHNT and CDR2 YYREEE (reference sequence). The CDR3 is 14 amino acids. Full variable domain (outside the CDR3, taken from reference TRBV5-4 and TRBJ1-4): ETGVTQSPTHLIKTRGQQVTLRCSSQSGHNTVSWYQQALGQGPQFIFQYYREEENGRGNFPPRFSGLQFPNYSSELNVNALELDDSALYLCASSLSGTDEKLFFGSGTQLSVL.

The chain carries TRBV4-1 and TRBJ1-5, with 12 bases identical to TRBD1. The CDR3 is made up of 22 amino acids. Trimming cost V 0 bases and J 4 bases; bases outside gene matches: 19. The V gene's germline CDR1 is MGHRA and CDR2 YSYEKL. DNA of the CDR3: TGCGCCAGCAGCCAAGACTCTGGGACAGGGGGCGTGCGCCTACCAAAAAATCAGCCCCAGCATTTT. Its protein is CASSQDSGTGGVRLPKNQPQHF.

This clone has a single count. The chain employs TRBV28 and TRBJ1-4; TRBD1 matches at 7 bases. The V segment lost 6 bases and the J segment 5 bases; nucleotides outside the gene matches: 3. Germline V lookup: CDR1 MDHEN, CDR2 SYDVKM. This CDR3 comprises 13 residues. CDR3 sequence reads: CASSPGQNEKLFF. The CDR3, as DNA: TGTGCCAGCAGCCCGGGACAGAATGAAAAACTGTTTTTT.

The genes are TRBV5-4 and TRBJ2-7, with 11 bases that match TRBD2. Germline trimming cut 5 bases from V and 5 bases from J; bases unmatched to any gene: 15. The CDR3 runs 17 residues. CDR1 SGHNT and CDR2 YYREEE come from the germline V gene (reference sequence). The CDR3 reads CASSRTLLLAGANEQYF. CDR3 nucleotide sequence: TGTGCCAGCAGTCGAACATTATTACTAGCGGGAGCCAACGAGCAGTACTTC.

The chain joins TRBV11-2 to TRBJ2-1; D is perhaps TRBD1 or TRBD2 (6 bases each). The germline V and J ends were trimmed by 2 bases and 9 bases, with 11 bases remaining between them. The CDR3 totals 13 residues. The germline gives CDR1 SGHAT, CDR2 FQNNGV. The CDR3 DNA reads TGTGCCAGCAGCTTACGACTAGGGGGTGAGCAGTTCTTC. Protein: CASSLRLGGEQFF.

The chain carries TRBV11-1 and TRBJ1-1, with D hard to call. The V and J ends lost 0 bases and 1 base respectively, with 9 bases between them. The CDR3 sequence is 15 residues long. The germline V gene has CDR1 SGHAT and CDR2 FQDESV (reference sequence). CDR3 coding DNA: TGTGCCAGCAGCTTAGCGCACGGAAGGAACACTGAAGCTTTCTTT. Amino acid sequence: CASSLAHGRNTEAFF.

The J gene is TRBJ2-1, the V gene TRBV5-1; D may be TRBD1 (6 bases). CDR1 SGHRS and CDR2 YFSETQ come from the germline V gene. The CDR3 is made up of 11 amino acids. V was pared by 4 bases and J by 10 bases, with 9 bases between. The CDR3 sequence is CASSIGTEQFF. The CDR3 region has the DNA TGCGCCAGCAGCATCGGGACAGAGCAGTTCTTC.